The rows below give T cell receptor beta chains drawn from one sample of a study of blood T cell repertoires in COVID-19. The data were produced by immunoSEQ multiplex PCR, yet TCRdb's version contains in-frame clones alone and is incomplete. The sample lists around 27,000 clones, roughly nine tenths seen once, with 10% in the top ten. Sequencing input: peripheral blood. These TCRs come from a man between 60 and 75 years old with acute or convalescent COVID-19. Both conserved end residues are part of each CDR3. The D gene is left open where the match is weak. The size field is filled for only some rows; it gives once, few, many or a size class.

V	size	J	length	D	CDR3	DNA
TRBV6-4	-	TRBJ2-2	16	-	CASSLSGERRNGELFF	TGTGCCAGCAGTCTCAGTGGGGAGCGTCGGAACGGGGAGCTGTTTTTT
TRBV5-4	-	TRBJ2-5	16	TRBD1	CASSPQTGRSEETQYF	TGTGCCAGCAGCCCCCAGACAGGGCGGTCCGAAGAGACCCAGTACTTC
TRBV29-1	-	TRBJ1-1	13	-	CSVGEGGNTEAFF	TGCAGCGTGGGGGAAGGGGGGAACACTGAAGCTTTCTTT
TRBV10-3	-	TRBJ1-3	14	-	CATREIGLGNTIYF	TGTGCTACCAGGGAAATCGGGCTGGGAAACACCATATATTTT
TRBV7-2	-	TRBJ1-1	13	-	CASSSRRRDEAFF	TGTGCCAGCAGTTCACGACGACGGGATGAAGCTTTCTTT
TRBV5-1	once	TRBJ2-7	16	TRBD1	CASSLGQGVRSYEQYF	TGCGCCAGCAGCTTGGGACAGGGGGTACGCTCCTACGAGCAGTACTTC
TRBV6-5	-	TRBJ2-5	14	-	CASSYHRSQGTQYF	TGTGCCAGCAGTTATCACAGGTCCCAGGGGACCCAGTACTTC
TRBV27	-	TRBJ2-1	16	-	CASSLKSGLAYNEQFF	TGTGCCAGCAGTTTAAAGTCAGGGCTAGCCTACAATGAGCAGTTCTTC
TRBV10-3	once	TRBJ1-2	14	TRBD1	CAISEGGTGFRYTF	TGTGCCATCAGTGAAGGAGGGACAGGCTTCAGATACACCTTC
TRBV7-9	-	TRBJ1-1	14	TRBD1	CASITGGADTEAFF	TGTGCCAGCATTACAGGGGGCGCGGACACTGAAGCTTTCTTT